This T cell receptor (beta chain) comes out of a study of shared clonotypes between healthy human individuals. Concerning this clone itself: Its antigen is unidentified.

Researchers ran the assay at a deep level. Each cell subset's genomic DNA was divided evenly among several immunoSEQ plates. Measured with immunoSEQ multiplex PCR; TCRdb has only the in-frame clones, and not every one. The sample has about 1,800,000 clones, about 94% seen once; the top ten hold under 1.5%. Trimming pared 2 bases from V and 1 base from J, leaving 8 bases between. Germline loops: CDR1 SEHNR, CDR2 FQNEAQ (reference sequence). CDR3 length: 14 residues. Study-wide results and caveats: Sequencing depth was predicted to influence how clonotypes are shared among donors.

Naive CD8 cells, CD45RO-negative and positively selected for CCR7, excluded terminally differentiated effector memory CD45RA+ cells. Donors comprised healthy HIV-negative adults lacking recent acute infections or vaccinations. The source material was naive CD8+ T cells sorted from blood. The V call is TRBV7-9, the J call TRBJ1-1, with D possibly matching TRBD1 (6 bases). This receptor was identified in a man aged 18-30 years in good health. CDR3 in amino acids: CASSLKGGNTEAFF. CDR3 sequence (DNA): TGTGCCAGCAGCTTAAAGGGGGGGAACACTGAAGCTTTCTTT.